Following are 6 T cell receptor beta chains from one sample sequenced in a study of blood T cell repertoires in COVID-19. TCRdb's table, derived via immunoSEQ multiplex PCR, lists solely in-frame clones and lacks some. The profile covers a few hundred thousand clones, with around four fifths appearing a single time and under 5.5% taken by the ten largest. The sample comprised peripheral blood. Receptor source: a man aged 60-69 years who had recovered from COVID-19.

The CDR3 reads CASSESPGVAGGGYEQYF. CDR3 DNA sequence: TGTGCCAGCAGTGAATCTCCGGGGGTAGCGGGAGGTGGGTACGAGCAGTACTTC. The chain has TRBV25-1 and TRBJ2-7, with 10 nucleotides matching TRBD2. CDR1 and CDR2 from the germline V gene are MGHDK and SYGVNS. The junction had 13 bases not matched to a gene; V was cut back by 1 base and J by 4 bases. The CDR3 is 18 residues long.

V is TRBV3-1 (or the pseudogene TRBV3-2) and J is TRBJ2-5; D may be TRBD2 (6 bases). V was trimmed by 3 bases and J by 0 bases, leaving 11 bases between them. The V gene's germline CDR1 is LGHDT and CDR2 YNNKEL (reference sequence). This CDR3 contains 15 residues. The CDR3 sequence is CASSQEGLYQETQYF. CDR3 bases: TGTGCCAGCAGCCAGGAGGGCTTGTACCAAGAGACCCAGTACTTC.

V gene TRBV18 combines with J gene TRBJ1-3; D not resolved. The CDR3 has 15 residues. Between the trimmed V and J ends, which lost 0 bases and 4 bases, there was a span of 10 bases. Germline-derived CDR1 and CDR2 are KGHSH and LQKENI. CDR3 loop: CASSPPRGAGNTIYF. CDR3 sequence (DNA): TGTGCCAGCTCACCACCGCGGGGAGCGGGAAACACCATATATTTT.

This clone was counted a few times. The chain has TRBV5-1 and TRBJ1-2, with TRBD1 matching over 12 bases. The germline gives CDR1 SGHRS, CDR2 YFSETQ. The CDR3 is 14 amino acids. V shed 2 bases and J 9 bases; nucleotides not matched to a gene: 5. CDR3 region: CASSFRGQGASYTF. The CDR3 DNA is TGCGCCAGCAGCTTCCGGGGACAGGGGGCGAGCTACACCTTC.

The chain carries TRBV4-1 and TRBJ2-3; no clear D gene. Between the trimmed V and J ends, which lost 0 bases and 9 bases, there was a span of 10 bases. Per germline, CDR1 MGHRA and CDR2 YSYEKL. The CDR3 is made up of 13 amino acids. The CDR3 spells CASSQDVVGTQYF. The DNA for the CDR3 is TGCGCCAGCAGCCAAGATGTGGTGGGCACGCAGTATTTT.

The chain uses TRBV5-4 and TRBJ2-7; 7 bases agree with TRBD2. J gave up 3 bases and V 2 bases, and 2 bases lay outside the gene matches. Germline CDR1 and CDR2: SGHNT and YYREEE (reference sequence). The CDR3 consists of 13 residues. This CDR3 reads CASSLAGSYEQYF. The CDR3, as DNA: TGTGCCAGCAGCTTAGCGGGGAGCTACGAGCAGTACTTC.